The 14 T cell receptor beta chains given below trace back to one sample, sequenced in a study of blood T cell repertoires in COVID-19. This table comes from immunoSEQ multiplex PCR, and its TCRdb copy is limited to in-frame clones, with some not included. The sample carries roughly 160,000 clones, about nine tenths recorded once. Sequenced material: peripheral blood. Receptor source: a man between 18 and 29 years old with COVID-19, enrolled during active disease.

The chain couples TRBV2 to TRBJ2-5; 10 bases map to TRBD2. This CDR3 comprises 13 residues. CDR1 SNHLY and CDR2 FYNNEI come from the germline V gene. V was clipped by 6 bases and J by 2 bases; unmatched bases: 0. The CDR3 spells CASRTSGQETQYF. The CDR3, as DNA: TGTGCCAGCAGGACTAGCGGGCAAGAGACCCAGTACTTC.

The V and J genes are TRBV9 and TRBJ2-7, with 8 positions matching TRBD1. This CDR3 has 15 amino acids. Germline V gene data show CDR1 as SGDLS and CDR2 as YYNGEE. J was trimmed by 2 bases and V by 0 bases; bases with no gene match: 4. CDR3 DNA sequence: TGTGCCAGCAGCGTAGGAGCCAGGGGGCCCTACGAGCAGTACTTC. Protein sequence: CASSVGARGPYEQYF.

The gene calls are TRBV4-2 and TRBJ2-7; a weak D match, TRBD1 (5 bases). The V gene lost 4 bases and the J gene lost 1 base, with 8 bases spanning the gap. Germline V lookup: CDR1 LGHNA, CDR2 YNFKEQ. The length of the CDR3 is 13 residues. The CDR3 DNA sequence: TGTGCCAGCAGCCCCACAGGATCCTACGAGCAGTACTTC. It is translated as CASSPTGSYEQYF.

Concerning this clone itself: The junction does not match germline at one end; this may be a read error. This rearrangement joins TRBV2 to TRBJ1-4; D remains ambiguous. CDR1 and CDR2 (germline): SNHLY, FYNNEI. The length of the CDR3 is 11 residues. Written as DNA, the CDR3 is TGTGCCAGCAGTGCCGAATTAAAACTGCTTTTT. It is translated as CASSAELKLLF.

This chain uses TRBV9 with TRBJ1-1, with D perhaps TRBD1 (6 bases). The V and J ends lost 4 bases and 7 bases respectively, with 17 bases between them. CDR3 length: 14 amino acids. Germline CDR1 SGDLS, CDR2 YYNGEE. CDR3 nucleotides: TGTGCCAGCAGCACTCAACAGGGCCGGGGTGAAGCTTTCTTT. Amino acids: CASSTQQGRGEAFF.

The chain couples TRBV27 to TRBJ1-5; D might be TRBD1 (6 bases). The CDR3 covers 14 residues. The germline V gene has CDR1 MNHEY and CDR2 SMNVEV (reference sequence). Trimming pared 5 bases from V and 6 bases from J, leaving 14 bases between. CDR3 region: CASSTTGRGQPQHF. CDR3 sequence (DNA): TGTGCCAGCAGTACCACAGGGAGGGGTCAGCCCCAGCATTTT.

CDR3 sequence reads: CASRRSAEGLSAYEQYF. In DNA, the CDR3 is TGTGCCAGTAGGCGATCTGCGGAGGGCCTCAGCGCCTACGAGCAGTACTTC. The genes are TRBV19 and TRBJ2-7; TRBD2 might be the D (6 bases). From germline, CDR1 is LNHDA and CDR2 SQIVND (reference sequence). Trimming took off 6 bases at V and 2 bases at J, with 23 bases between the two ends. The CDR3 length is 17 residues. The full variable domain, its missing parts supplied by reference TRBV19 and TRBJ2-7, is DGGITQSPKYLFRKEGQNVTLSCEQNLNHDAMYWYRQDPGQGLRLIYYSQIVNDFQKGDIAEGYSVSREKKESFPLTVTSAQKNPTAFYLCASRRSAEGLSAYEQYFGPGTRLTVT.

The gene calls are TRBV6-4 and TRBJ2-3; 13 positions agree with TRBD2. With V trimmed by 9 bases and J by 2 bases, 5 bases remained unmatched. In germline, CDR1 is MRHNA, CDR2 SNTAGT. This CDR3 comprises 15 residues. CDR3 DNA sequence: TGTGCCAGGGGGGGACTAGCGGGAACCACAGATACGCAGTATTTT. Its translation: CARGGLAGTTDTQYF.

This rearrangement joins TRBV9 to TRBJ2-2, with 7 bases matching TRBD2. The CDR3 runs to 17 residues. Germline-derived CDR1 and CDR2 are SGDLS and YYNGEE. V lost 0 bases, J lost 0 bases, and 5 bases stayed unmatched. The DNA for the CDR3 is TGTGCCAGCAGCGTAGCTATCGGGAGGCCGAACACCGGGGAGCTGTTTTTT. It yields the protein CASSVAIGRPNTGELFF.

The V gene is TRBV5-1, the J gene TRBJ1-2, with TRBD1 identical over 7 bases. This CDR3 spans 14 amino acids. V lost 3 bases to trimming and J lost 5 bases; unmatched junction nucleotides: 7. The germline V gene encodes CDR1 SGHRS and CDR2 YFSETQ. The CDR3 DNA reads as TGCGCCAGCAGCTCGACAGGGACTTGGTATGGCTACACCTTC. Translation: CASSSTGTWYGYTF.

This clone was observed once. The chain uses TRBV29-1 and TRBJ2-5; a possible D gene is TRBD2 (6 bases). Trimming cost V 0 bases and J 5 bases, with 13 bases left between them. The germline CDR1 and CDR2 sequences are SQVTM and ANQGSEA. The CDR3 totals 14 residues. The chain's CDR3 is CSVEDSASAETQYF. CDR3 sequence (DNA): TGCAGCGTTGAAGATTCTGCTAGCGCGGAGACCCAGTACTTC.

This chain connects TRBV6-5 to TRBJ1-3; a weak D match, TRBD1 (5 bases). CDR1 and CDR2 (germline): MNHEY, SVGAGI. The CDR3 contains 15 residues. Trimming took off 8 bases at V and 0 bases at J, with 14 bases between the two ends. In DNA form, the CDR3 reads TGTGCCAGCCAGGAAAGTGACAGCTCTGGAAACACCATATATTTT. Translation gives CASQESDSSGNTIYF.

V and J are TRBV28 and TRBJ2-7; no clear D gene. This CDR3 region has 11 residues. Per germline, CDR1 MDHEN and CDR2 SYDVKM. Deletions cut 3 bases from V and 5 bases from J, with 5 bases between. CDR3 amino acids: CASSFVNEQYF. DNA for the CDR3: TGTGCCAGCAGTTTCGTAAACGAGCAGTACTTC.

A word on this clone: Germline and junction disagree at one end, which may indicate a read error. The chain couples TRBV25-1 to TRBJ1-4; 8 bases line up with TRBD1. The CDR3 covers 14 residues. The germline CDR1 and CDR2 sequences are MGHDK and SYGVNS. CDR3 sequence reads: CASRDRVGDEKLLF. In nucleotides, the CDR3 is TGTGCCAGCAGGGACAGGGTCGGGGATGAAAAACTGCTTTTT.